This TCR beta chain was captured by sequencing in a study of control samples from healthy donors and cancer patients. TCRdb's copy holds only in-frame clones and misses some; the assay was immunoSEQ multiplex PCR. In the table there are 100,000 to 150,000 clones, approximately 84% of which are singletons. Sequencing was carried out using blood. This receptor was obtained from a man aged 18 to 30 in good health.

CDR3: CASSLRGPDTQYF. CDR3 sequence (DNA): TGTGCCAGCAGCTTAAGGGGCCCAGATACGCAGTATTTT. This sequence joins TRBV7-3 and TRBJ2-3; D is perhaps TRBD1 (5 bases). This CDR3 contains 13 residues. The ends were cut back, 1 base at V and 4 bases at J, with 6 bases in the middle. CDR1 and CDR2 (germline): SGHTA, FQGTGA.